The clone carrying this T cell receptor beta chain was seen more than once but under ten times. V lost 4 bases to trimming and J lost 3 bases; unmatched junction nucleotides: 7. Germline assignment: CDR1 KGHDR and CDR2 SFDVKD. The length of the CDR3 is 15 residues. This entry belongs to a study of blood T cell repertoires in COVID-19. Study-level information: COVID-19 samples collected from the United States, Italy and Spain covered acute and convalescent phases. In each case, the material was cDNA or gDNA derived from T cells, B-cell-depleted T cells, or PBMCs.

Under the authors' procedure: Amplifying reference gene primers gave estimates of nucleated cell counts. Libraries were prepared by immunoSEQ multiplex PCR; TCRdb keeps only in-frame clonotypes and omits some of them. The V and J calls and clone size come from that table; D and trimming were worked out from the DNA. This sample has about 190,000 clones; around nine tenths occur once, and the top ten carry under 15%. The clonotype originates from a woman in her sixties or seventies with COVID-19, enrolled during active disease. The chain joins TRBV24-1 to TRBJ2-7; 8 bases agree with TRBD1. Sequencing was carried out using peripheral blood. The CDR3 DNA is TGTGCCACCAGTGACCCCCGGACAGGGCACTACGAGCAGTACTTC. This gives the protein CATSDPRTGHYEQYF.